This TCR beta chain emerged from a study of OX40 agonist ivuxolimab in advanced cancers. Turning to the study itself: Dose-escalation patients' cancers were hepatocellular carcinoma, melanoma, renal cell or head and neck cancer.

This clone has just one count. Antigen specificity is unknown. In germline, CDR1 is SNHLY, CDR2 FYNNEI. Trimming took 2 bases from V and 0 from J, leaving 8 bases between them. This CDR3 is built from 15 residues. Study-wide findings and caveats: Low normalized T-cell clonal expansion was additionally recorded for some nonresponders. Among T cells, CD8+ cells averaged more expanded clones than CD4+ cells.

Baseline was the first blood sampling point, followed by cycle 4 day 1 and cycle 7 day 1. TCRdb's copy holds only in-frame clones and misses some; the assay was immunoSEQ multiplex PCR. The sample has 50,000 to 60,000 clones; under 90% are singletons. The sample was CD4+ or CD8+ T cells sorted from blood, taken in a trial of the OX40 agonist ivuxolimab. The chain employs TRBV2 and TRBJ1-5; no definite D call. The clonotype was recovered from an adult with an advanced solid tumor such as melanoma, head and neck, liver or kidney cancer. In DNA form, the CDR3 reads TGTGCCAGCAGTGAACAATATGATAGCAATCAGCCCCAGCATTTT. Amino acids: CASSEQYDSNQPQHF.